A selection of T cell receptor beta chains follows, all from one sample in a study of T-cell reconstitution after alpha-beta-depleted transplantation in children. TCRdb passed the PCR reads through MiXCR, listing each CDR3 protein once. There are around 400,000 distinct CDR3 sequences in the sample; roughly 22% occur only once, and 3.5% to 4% lies in the top ten. The source was PBMCs from the stem cell graft donor, collected from the stem cell graft. These receptors all stem from a human donor who donated a stem cell graft to a child with acute myeloid leukemia. The CDR3 runs from the conserved cysteine through the conserved F or W. D genes are given only for firm matches. Clone size is given for some rows only: seen once, a few or many times, or a class if the clone is expanded.

CDR3aa	CDR3nt	abundance	j_gene	d_gene	v_gene
CASSLRTGNEQFF	TGCGCCAGCAGCCTGCGGACGGGGAATGAGCAGTTCTTC	many	TRBJ2-1	.	TRBV5-1
CASRRTGVDEKLFF	TGTGCCAGCAGACGGACAGGGGTGGATGAAAAACTGTTTTTT	many	TRBJ1-4	TRBD1	TRBV13
CASKSGTSVRQFF	TGTGCCAGCAAGTCCGGGACTAGCGTAAGACAGTTCTTC	few	TRBJ2-1	TRBD2	TRBV7-9
CASRSDSNEQFF	TGTGCCAGCAGGTCCGACTCTAATGAGCAGTTCTTC	few	TRBJ2-1	.	TRBV28
CSVLTVSSEQYF	TGCAGCGTTCTAACAGTGTCATCCGAGCAGTACTTC	few	TRBJ2-7	.	TRBV29-1
CSVAETGAYYEQYF	TGCAGCGTCGCAGAGACAGGGGCGTACTACGAGCAGTACTTC	.	TRBJ2-7	TRBD1	TRBV29-1
CSARPVSGFYEQFF	TGCAGTGCTAGACCCGTGAGCGGGTTTTATGAGCAGTTCTTC	.	TRBJ2-1	.	TRBV20-1
CASSLGQAGAHQPQHF	TGTGCCAGCAGCCTGGGACAGGCCGGAGCCCATCAGCCCCAGCATTTT	.	TRBJ1-5	TRBD1	TRBV12-3/TRBV12-4
CSVTLTGMGNQPQHF	TGCAGCGTAACACTAACAGGGATGGGCAATCAGCCCCAGCATTTT	many	TRBJ1-5	.	TRBV29-1
CASSNGLENTEAFF	TGTGCCAGCAGTAATGGTCTTGAGAACACTGAAGCTTTCTTT	.	TRBJ1-1	.	TRBV12-3/TRBV12-4
CATSEPGYYEQYF	TGTGCCACCAGTGAACCCGGGTACTACGAGCAGTACTTC	.	TRBJ2-7	.	TRBV24-1
CASSQAESSYNEQFF	TGTGCCAGCAGTCAGGCAGAGAGCTCCTACAATGAGCAGTTCTTC	few	TRBJ2-1	.	TRBV25-1
CSARDRKREGRTGELFF	TGCAGTGCTAGAGATCGGAAGCGGGAGGGCCGTACCGGGGAGCTGTTTTTT	many	TRBJ2-2	TRBD2	TRBV20-1
CATSPRTGNTIYF	TGTGCCACCAGCCCAAGAACTGGAAACACCATATATTTT	few	TRBJ1-3	.	TRBV15
CASSPLGGLSTNEKLFF	TGTGCCAGCAGTCCCCTGGGGGGTTTGTCAACTAATGAAAAACTGTTTTTT	.	TRBJ1-4	.	TRBV28
CASSQDVVVRGLQETQYF	TGCGCCAGCAGCCAAGATGTCGTGGTTAGGGGACTCCAAGAGACCCAGTACTTC	.	TRBJ2-5	.	TRBV4-3
CASSERGKASYNEQFF	TGTGCCAGCAGCGAAAGGGGGAAGGCCTCCTACAATGAGCAGTTCTTC	.	TRBJ2-1	.	TRBV11-3
CSAPRGTSTGELFF	TGCAGTGCTCCACGGGGGACTTCCACCGGGGAGCTGTTTTTT	few	TRBJ2-2	.	TRBV20-1
CSPRPGSYNEQFF	TGCAGCCCAAGGCCGGGATCCTACAATGAGCAGTTCTTC	many	TRBJ2-1	.	TRBV20-1
CSARGPTSNQPQHF	TGCAGTGCGAGGGGACCCACTAGCAATCAGCCCCAGCATTTT	few	TRBJ1-5	.	TRBV20-1
CSAEQFGGGSSYNSPLHF	TGCAGTGCTGAGCAGTTTGGTGGAGGGAGCTCCTATAATTCACCCCTCCACTTT	.	TRBJ1-6	.	TRBV20-1
CASSLDSDNRDGYTF	TGTGCCAGCAGCTTAGATTCCGACAACAGGGATGGCTACACCTTC	.	TRBJ1-2	.	TRBV7-6
CASSLGTGGAGVRYEQYF	TGTGCCAGCAGCTTAGGGACGGGAGGAGCCGGGGTTAGGTACGAGCAGTACTTC	.	TRBJ2-7	TRBD2	TRBV11-2
CASSLIQGANLYEQFF	TGTGCCAGCAGCCTGATACAGGGGGCCAATTTATATGAGCAGTTCTTC	.	TRBJ2-1	TRBD1	TRBV7-6
CSAPGTLDSPLHF	TGCAGTGCTCCCGGGACGTTAGATTCACCCCTCCACTTT	many	TRBJ1-6	.	TRBV20-1
CASSENSGSTDTQYF	TGTGCCAGCAGTGAGAATAGCGGGAGCACAGATACGCAGTATTTT	few	TRBJ2-3	TRBD2	TRBV6-4
CSASGYRATEAFF	TGCAGTGCTTCAGGGTATAGGGCCACTGAAGCTTTCTTT	.	TRBJ1-1	.	TRBV20-1
CASSLPGKKNEQYF	TGCGCCAGCAGCCTACCAGGGAAAAAGAACGAGCAGTACTTC	few	TRBJ2-7	.	TRBV5-1
CAISEAGQGPDTQYF	TGTGCCATCAGTGAGGCGGGACAGGGTCCGGATACGCAGTATTTT	.	TRBJ2-3	TRBD1	TRBV10-3
CASSFGHRGTDTQYF	TGTGCCAGCAGTTTCGGACACAGGGGCACAGATACGCAGTATTTT	.	TRBJ2-3	.	TRBV28
CASSQVDQPQFF	TGTGCCAGCAGCCAAGTCGACCAGCCGCAGTTCTTC	.	TRBJ2-1	.	TRBV3-1
CASSFQGLPTYEQYF	TGTGCCAGCAGTTTCCAAGGACTACCGACCTACGAGCAGTACTTC	.	TRBJ2-7	.	TRBV12-3/TRBV12-4
CASRIGLARTDTQYF	TGTGCCAGCAGGATAGGACTAGCGCGGACAGATACGCAGTATTTT	.	TRBJ2-3	TRBD2	TRBV2
CASSLDDWGVATNEKLFF	TGTGCCAGCAGCTTAGACGATTGGGGGGTCGCAACTAATGAAAAACTGTTTTTT	.	TRBJ1-4	.	TRBV11-1
CASSMDRNSNQPQHF	TGTGCCAGCAGCATGGACAGAAATAGCAATCAGCCCCAGCATTTT	.	TRBJ1-5	.	TRBV12-3/TRBV12-4
CASSLGTSGTDNEQFF	TGTGCCAGCAGCTTAGGGACTAGCGGGACTGACAATGAGCAGTTCTTC	few	TRBJ2-1	TRBD2	TRBV11-2
CASSPETGGRNTGELFF	TGTGCCAGCAGCCCCGAGACGGGGGGCAGGAACACCGGGGAGCTGTTTTTT	.	TRBJ2-2	.	TRBV11-2
CAISLAGVTPTDTQYF	TGTGCCATCAGTCTAGCGGGAGTGACGCCCACAGATACGCAGTATTTT	few	TRBJ2-3	TRBD2	TRBV10-3
CASSPAGGGGFSNEQFF	TGCGCCAGCAGCCCCGCGGGTGGGGGCGGCTTCTCAAATGAGCAGTTCTTC	many	TRBJ2-1	.	TRBV4-3
CARSRTLEAFF	TGTGCCCGAAGTAGGACCCTAGAAGCTTTCTTT	few	TRBJ1-1	.	TRBV5-6